What follows are 32 T cell receptor beta chains derived from one specimen sequenced in a study of T cell clonality in common variable immunodeficiency. The study's findings and limits: Reportedly, TCR beta sequences from common variable immunodeficiency showed fewer deletions and N-nucleotide insertions.

Assay: immunoSEQ multiplex PCR; the TCRdb copy retains only in-frame clones and omits some. The sample was found to contain about 30,000 clones, and every one recurs. Their target antigens are unknown. Sequencing was done on a sample of peripheral blood mononuclear cells. The receptors originated from a human donor with common variable immunodeficiency.

To note about this clone: The read ends 3 residues shy of where the CDR3 ends; the end is completed using the germline J gene. The chain links TRBV19 to TRBJ2-7, with 10 bases that match TRBD2. This CDR3 comprises 18 residues. V trimming: 2 bases; J trimming: 3 bases; junction bases outside the gene matches: 13. Germline V CDR1 and CDR2: LNHDA, SQIVND (reference sequence). The CDR3 DNA, read in part, is TGTGCCAGTAGTATATATCCTAGCGGGGGACTATTCTACTACGAG. Translation gives CASSIYPSGGLFYYE. The entire CDR3 is CASSIYPSGGLFYYEQYF.

Remarks on this clone: With the read ending 3 residues before the CDR3 end, the germline J gene is used to fill in that end. This chain joins TRBV5-6 and TRBJ2-7; 11 bases match TRBD1. Germline CDR1 and CDR2: SGHDT and YYEEEE. J was trimmed by 2 bases and V by 4 bases; bases with no gene match: 5. The CDR3 is 15 amino acids. The covered CDR3 bases are TGTGCCAGCAGCCTAATGGGACAGGGGGCCTACGAG. Translated, it gives CASSLMGQGAYE. From start to end, the CDR3 is CASSLMGQGAYEQYF.

In its sample, this clone was seen a few times. CDR3 sequence reads: CASSPSPQEFYEQYF. Partial CDR3 DNA: TGTGCCAGCAGCCCCTCCCCCCAGGAATTCTACGAG. The chain couples TRBV5-5 to TRBJ2-7; no clear D gene. The read finishes 3 residues shy of the CDR3 end, and the germline J gene is used to complete it. Trimming removed 4 bases at V and 3 bases at J, with 17 bases between. The length of the CDR3 is 15 residues. Per germline, CDR1 SGHKS and CDR2 YYEKEE (reference sequence).

About this clone itself: The read ends 3 residues shy of where the CDR3 ends; the end is completed using the germline J gene. The J gene is TRBJ2-3, the V gene TRBV19, with 13 nucleotides matching TRBD2. Germline assignment: CDR1 LNHDA and CDR2 SQIVND (reference sequence). J was trimmed by 3 bases and V by 8 bases; bases with no gene match: 2. This CDR3 has 14 residues. CDR3 residues: CASAGLAGTDTQYF. Incomplete CDR3 DNA: TGTGCCAGTGCGGGACTAGCGGGAACAGATACG.

The table lists this clone with many counts. The chain's CDR3 is CAWSVLPHGNTEAFF. Incomplete CDR3 DNA: TGTGCCTGGAGTGTACTCCCCCATGGGAACACTGAA. This chain links TRBV30 with TRBJ1-1, with D hard to call. The read terminates 3 residues before the CDR3 end, so the remaining end is supplied by the germline J gene. V was shortened by 0 bases and J by 1 base, with 12 bases between the two germline ends. Germline values: CDR1 GTSNPN, CDR2 SVGIG (reference sequence). This CDR3 contains 15 residues.

This clone was found a few times. The read is 3 residues too short to cover the CDR3 end, so that end is filled in from the germline J gene. The rearrangement links TRBV30 to TRBJ1-2, with 9 nucleotides matching TRBD1. V dropped 7 bases and J dropped 3; count of bases not matched to a gene: 6. The CDR3 length is 13 residues. Germline CDR1 is GTSNPN and CDR2 is SVGIG (reference sequence). CDR3 residues: CAFPGQGYYGYTF. CDR3 bases read: TGTGCCTTTCCGGGACAGGGTTACTATGGC.

This clone has ten or more counts. The read stops 3 residues short of the end of the CDR3; the missing end is completed from the germline J gene. This rearrangement joins TRBV20-1 to TRBJ2-7; TRBD1 agrees at 11 bases. CDR3 size: 14 residues. CDR1 and CDR2 from the germline V gene are DFQATT and SNEGSKA (reference sequence). V lost 3 bases to trimming and J lost 6 bases; unmatched junction nucleotides: 7. Here the CDR3 reads CSASMGTGGFEQYF. The covered CDR3 bases are TGCAGTGCTAGCATGGGGACAGGGGGGTTCGAG.

Of note for this clone: The CDR3 extends 3 residues past the end of the read, so its final part is completed from the germline J gene. V and J are TRBV7-6 and TRBJ1-2, with 8 positions matching TRBD1. There are 17 residues in the CDR3. Germline CDR1 SGHVS, CDR2 FNYEAQ. The CDR3 DNA, read in part, is TGTGCCAGCAGCCAACGGACAGGGCCCGCCAATATCCGGGGC. Translated: CASSQRTGPANIRG. The complete CDR3 reads CASSQRTGPANIRGYTF.

There are a few counts of this clone. The sequenced fragment ends 3 residues before the CDR3 boundary, so the rest is inferred from the germline J gene. V usage is TRBV18 and J usage is TRBJ1-1, with a possible D match to TRBD1 (5 bases). The CDR3 extends over 17 amino acids. Germline-derived CDR1 and CDR2 are KGHSH and LQKENI. Trimming removed 4 bases at V and 1 base at J, with 19 bases between. The chain's CDR3 is CASSRGHPKEANTEAFF. The sequenced part of the CDR3 DNA is TGTGCCAGCTCACGAGGACACCCCAAAGAGGCGAACACTGAA. Complete variable domain (other parts from reference TRBV18 and TRBJ1-1): NAGVMQNPRHLVRRRGQEARLRCSPMKGHSHVYWYRQLPEEGLKFMVYLQKENIIDESGMPKERFSAEFPKEGPSILRIQQVVRGDSAAYFCASSRGHPKEANTEAFFGQGTRLTVV.

Regarding this clone: The CDR3 end is not reached by the read, which stops 3 residues before it; the germline J gene fills it in. This chain links TRBV19 with TRBJ1-6; D might be TRBD1 (6 bases). Germline assignment: CDR1 LNHDA and CDR2 SQIVND (reference sequence). This CDR3 is built from 15 residues. V lost 1 base, J lost 7 bases, and 11 bases lay in between. Here the CDR3 reads CASSIGGLLNSPLHF. Incomplete CDR3 DNA: TGTGCCAGTAGTATAGGGGGGCTTTTAAATTCACCC.

Of note for this clone: Read data end 3 residues before the CDR3 end; the end is taken from the germline J gene. The chain combines TRBV7-3 with TRBJ2-3, with a tentative D call TRBD2 (7 bases). Trimming cost V 6 bases and J 1 base, with 14 bases left between them. In germline, CDR1 is SGHTA, CDR2 FQGTGA. This CDR3 region has 15 residues. CDR3: CASSQGRGRTDTQYF. Incomplete CDR3 DNA: TGTGCCAGCAGTCAGGGGCGGGGGCGCACAGATACG. Drawing the rest from reference TRBV7-3 and TRBJ2-3, the complete variable domain is GAGVSQTPSNKVTEKGKYVELRCDPISGHTALYWYRQSLGQGPEFLIYFQGTGAADDSGLPNDRFFAVRPEGSVSTLKIQRTERGDSAVYLCASSQGRGRTDTQYFGPGTRLTVL.

This clone was detected many times. Read data end 3 residues before the CDR3 end; the end is taken from the germline J gene. The chain joins TRBV6-2 or TRBV6-3 to TRBJ2-1; D is unresolved. In germline, CDR1 is MNHEY, CDR2 SVGEGT. The V and J ends lost 6 bases and 0 bases respectively, with 9 bases between them. The CDR3 runs 14 residues. The CDR3 protein is CASSQYSSYNEQFF. CDR3 DNA, as far as it was read: TGTGCCAGCAGCCAGTACAGCTCCTACAATGAG.

CDR3 region: CASSVYGYSNQPQHF. CDR3 bases read: TGTGCCAGCAGTGTCTACGGGTATAGCAATCAGCCC. The rearrangement links TRBV2 to TRBJ1-5; D not resolved. The sequenced fragment ends 3 residues before the CDR3 boundary, so the rest is inferred from the germline J gene. The germline CDR1 and CDR2 sequences are SNHLY and FYNNEI. Trimming removed 4 bases from V and 0 bases from J, with 10 bases in between. The CDR3 has 15 residues.

Concerning this clone: The CDR3 end lies 3 residues beyond the end of the read and is filled in from the germline J gene. V and J are TRBV19 and TRBJ2-7; unclear D gene. V lost 4 bases and J 2 bases, leaving 6 bases between the germline ends. The CDR3 sequence is 12 residues long. Germline CDR1 is LNHDA and CDR2 is SQIVND (reference sequence). CDR3 DNA (partial): TGTGCCAGTAGTAAATCGGCCTACGAG. The encoded protein is CASSKSAYE. The CDR3, in full, reads CASSKSAYEQYF.

The table lists this clone with a few counts. The CDR3 end lies 3 residues beyond the end of the read and is filled in from the germline J gene. This CDR3 is also generated by other DNA sequences in the sample. The genes are TRBV5-6 and TRBJ2-7; TRBD1 might be the D (5 bases). CDR3 length: 13 residues. The V end lost 5 bases, the J end lost 5 bases, and 14 bases lay between the germline ends. Germline V gene lookup returns CDR1 SGHDT and CDR2 YYEEEE. This chain's CDR3 is CASRHVQGHEQYF. The sequenced CDR3 bases are TGTGCCAGCAGGCATGTCCAGGGTCACGAG.

There are a few counts of this clone. The sequenced fragment ends 3 residues before the CDR3 boundary, so the rest is inferred from the germline J gene. V and J are TRBV19 and TRBJ1-5; D might be TRBD1 (6 bases). The V end was cut by 7 bases, the J end by 6 bases, with 22 bases between. Germline CDR1 is LNHDA and CDR2 is SQIVND (reference sequence). The CDR3 covers 16 residues. The DNA read from the CDR3 is TGTGCCAGTATGGACCCCCCGGGGGGCCGAGGTCAGCCC. It encodes CASMDPPGGRGQP. The entire CDR3 sequence reads CASMDPPGGRGQPQHF.

This clone appeared a few times. The CDR3 end falls 3 residues outside the read, so it is completed with the germline J gene. This rearrangement joins TRBV18 to TRBJ1-2; 8 nucleotides line up with TRBD1. The germline V gene has CDR1 KGHSH and CDR2 LQKENI. V was pared by 3 bases and J by 4 bases, with 10 bases of the junction left unmatched. This CDR3 spans 16 amino acids. The CDR3 reads CASSPQRDRFGYGYTF. The covered CDR3 bases are TGTGCCAGCTCACCCCAGAGGGACAGGTTTGGCTATGGC.

Concerning this clone: The read terminates 3 residues ahead of where the CDR3 ends, so the germline J gene completes it. This chain uses TRBV20-1 with TRBJ2-7; D perhaps matches TRBD1 (5 bases). CDR1 DFQATT and CDR2 SNEGSKA come from the germline V gene (reference sequence). The CDR3 contains 13 residues. V was pared by 0 bases and J by 3 bases, with 9 bases between. Incomplete CDR3 DNA: TGCAGTGCTAGAGACTCAGGGTTCTACGAG. It yields the protein CSARDSGFYE. The whole CDR3 is CSARDSGFYEQYF.

This clone was seen a handful of times. With the read ending 3 residues before the CDR3 end, the germline J gene is used to fill in that end. V is TRBV6-2 or TRBV6-3 and J is TRBJ1-1; no reliable D call. V gave up 7 bases and J gave up 4 bases, with 16 bases separating them. CDR1 MNHEY and CDR2 SVGEGT come from the germline V gene. There are 14 residues in the CDR3. CDR3 DNA, as far as it was read: TGTGCCAGCAAATCGGCAGGTTGGAGCACTGAA. This sequence encodes CASKSAGWSTE. The CDR3 in full is CASKSAGWSTEAFF.

The table lists this clone with a few counts. Sequencing ends 3 residues short of the CDR3 end; the germline J gene provides the rest. The V call is TRBV30, the J call TRBJ2-5; tentatively, D is TRBD2 (7 bases). Germline V CDR1 and CDR2: GTSNPN, SVGIG (reference sequence). The CDR3 is 15 residues long. V lost 2 bases, J lost 4 bases, and 17 bases lay in between. The CDR3 protein is CAWSKPGGGGETQYF. The CDR3 DNA, read in part, is TGTGCCTGGAGTAAGCCGGGGGGAGGGGGAGAGACC.

Many counts were recorded for this clone. Read data end 3 residues before the CDR3 end; the end is taken from the germline J gene. This chain uses TRBV2 with TRBJ2-3, with a tentative D call TRBD1 (7 bases). Trimming removed 9 bases from V and 4 bases from J, with 17 bases in between. The germline CDR1 and CDR2 sequences are SNHLY and FYNNEI. The CDR3 contains 14 residues. Incomplete CDR3 DNA: TGTGCCAGTACCAGGGGGGCGGCGGCAGATACG. This sequence encodes CASTRGAAADT. The full-length CDR3 reads as CASTRGAAADTQYF.

This clone was seen a few times. The read terminates 3 residues ahead of where the CDR3 ends, so the germline J gene completes it. The V gene is TRBV11-1, the J gene TRBJ2-3, with TRBD1 matching over 7 bases. Germline V gene sequence: CDR1 SGHAT, CDR2 FQDESV (reference sequence). Trimming at V came to 4 bases and at J to 7 bases, leaving 8 bases not matched to a gene. This CDR3 has 14 residues. CDR3 DNA (partial): TGTGCCAGCAGCTCCGGGACAGCGATCAATACG. Translating it yields CASSSGTAINT. The whole CDR3 reads CASSSGTAINTQYF.

To note about this clone: The CDR3 goes on 3 residues after the read ends, and that part is filled in from the germline J gene. This chain connects TRBV19 to TRBJ1-5; TRBD1 agrees at 10 bases. Germline-derived CDR1 and CDR2 are LNHDA and SQIVND (reference sequence). J gave up 3 bases and V 6 bases, and 11 bases lay outside the gene matches. The CDR3 extends over 17 amino acids. Incomplete CDR3 DNA: TGTGCCAGTAGAAACCCTATGGGGACAGGGGACAATCAGCCC. Translated, it gives CASRNPMGTGDNQP. The CDR3, in full, reads CASRNPMGTGDNQPQHF.

This clone was seen at least ten times. The CDR3 goes on 3 residues after the read ends, and that part is filled in from the germline J gene. The chain combines TRBV30 with TRBJ2-7; a weak D match, TRBD1 (6 bases). Trimming removed 0 bases from V and 4 bases from J, with 16 bases in between. This CDR3 comprises 15 residues. In germline, CDR1 is GTSNPN, CDR2 SVGIG (reference sequence). The CDR3 region is CAWSVGPPGHYEQYF. Incomplete CDR3 DNA: TGTGCCTGGAGTGTTGGACCTCCGGGACATTACGAG.

This clone was found many times. The observed sequence ends 3 residues before the CDR3 terminus, with the missing tail filled in from the germline J gene. This chain connects TRBV19 to TRBJ2-7; D call uncertain. V lost 3 bases to trimming and J lost 2 bases, with 8 bases between them. In germline, CDR1 is LNHDA, CDR2 SQIVND (reference sequence). This CDR3 spans 13 amino acids. The chain's CDR3 is CASSIDWTYEQYF. The CDR3 DNA, read in part, is TGTGCCAGTAGTATCGACTGGACCTACGAG.

This clone was seen many times. The read is 3 residues too short to cover the CDR3 end, so that end is filled in from the germline J gene. The chain carries TRBV18 and TRBJ2-1; no clear D gene. The CDR3 is 15 residues long. CDR1 is KGHSH, CDR2 LQKENI, per germline. V dropped 0 bases and J dropped 8 bases, with 14 bases sitting between them. The CDR3 here is CASSPPLRPDYEQFF. The part of the CDR3 DNA that was read is TGTGCCAGCTCACCACCTCTCCGTCCCGACTATGAG.

This clone occurred a few times. The read finishes 3 residues shy of the CDR3 end, and the germline J gene is used to complete it. The V gene is TRBV5-6, the J gene TRBJ1-1; D is ambiguous. The CDR3 is 14 amino acids. The V end lost 0 bases, the J end lost 2 bases, and 8 bases lay between the germline ends. From germline, CDR1 is SGHDT and CDR2 YYEEEE. CDR3 bases read: TGTGCCAGCAGCTTGGCCGTGACTAACACTGAA. Translation: CASSLAVTNTE. The full CDR3 protein reads CASSLAVTNTEAFF.

This clone was seen only a few times. Read coverage stops 3 residues before the CDR3 terminus; the germline J gene supplies the remainder. The chain employs TRBV19 and TRBJ1-2; D gene ambiguous. CDR1 is LNHDA, CDR2 SQIVND, per germline (reference sequence). V gave up 5 bases and J gave up 4 bases, with 14 bases separating them. The CDR3 is made up of 14 amino acids. CDR3 amino acids: CASSLHTGLYGYTF. CDR3 bases read: TGTGCCAGTAGTCTCCACACCGGACTCTATGGC.

This clone was recorded many times. The CDR3 end lies 3 residues beyond the end of the read and is filled in from the germline J gene. The chain combines TRBV2 with TRBJ1-2; D gene unclear. Trimming took off 9 bases at V and 5 bases at J, with 19 bases between the two ends. The CDR3 extends over 14 amino acids. Germline CDR1 reads SNHLY; CDR2 reads FYNNEI. The CDR3 here is CARKRVLGAYGYTF. CDR3 DNA, as far as it was read: TGTGCCAGAAAAAGGGTCCTCGGCGCTTATGGC.

This clone came up many times. The read stops 3 residues short of the end of the CDR3; the missing end is completed from the germline J gene. This chain joins TRBV5-6 and TRBJ1-1; TRBD1 is a possible D gene (6 bases). CDR1 is SGHDT, CDR2 YYEEEE, per germline. The CDR3 is made up of 14 amino acids. The CDR3 DNA, read in part, is TGTGCCAGCAGCTTGGGGGGGCGGGCCGAGGAA. This translates into CASSLGGRAEE. The full CDR3 protein is CASSLGGRAEEAFF.

With respect to this clone: The DNA ends 3 residues before the CDR3 does, and the rest of the CDR3 is filled in from the germline J gene. The genes are TRBV7-6 and TRBJ2-3, with 7 bases matching TRBD2. CDR1 and CDR2 (germline): SGHVS, FNYEAQ. This CDR3 contains 14 residues. The ends lost 5 bases at V and 2 bases at J; junction bases unmatched: 4. The part of the CDR3 DNA that was read is TGTGCCAGCAGCCGCGGGGGTGTCACAGATACG. Protein product: CASSRGGVTDT. The complete CDR3 sequence is CASSRGGVTDTQYF.

This clone was found many times. The read terminates 3 residues before the CDR3 end, so the remaining end is supplied by the germline J gene. This chain connects TRBV19 to TRBJ2-7; either TRBD1 or TRBD2 may fit D (5 bases each). The CDR3 is 15 amino acids. CDR1 LNHDA and CDR2 SQIVND come from the germline V gene (reference sequence). The ends were cut back, 1 base at V and 0 bases at J, with 10 bases in the middle. This CDR3 reads CASSIVKGSSYEQYF. The DNA read from the CDR3 is TGTGCCAGTAGTATAGTAAAGGGGAGCTCCTACGAG.